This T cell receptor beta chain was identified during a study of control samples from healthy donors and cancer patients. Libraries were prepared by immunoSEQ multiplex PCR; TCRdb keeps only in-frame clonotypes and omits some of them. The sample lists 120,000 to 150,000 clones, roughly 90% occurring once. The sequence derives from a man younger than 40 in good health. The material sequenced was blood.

DNA for the CDR3: TGTGCCAGCAGCGCGAGGGGACACATACTTATAAGCAATCAGCCCCAGCATTTT. It codes for CASSARGHILISNQPQHF. J is TRBJ1-5 and V is TRBV5-8, with TRBD1 as a possible D gene (6 bases). Germline V gene sequence: CDR1 SGHTS, CDR2 YDEGEE. With 4 bases removed from V and 1 base from J, the gap between germline ends came to 21 bases. The CDR3 runs to 18 residues.